These 8 T cell receptor beta chains share one sample of origin, sequenced in a study of Tregs in tolerant kidney transplant recipients. The table came from immunoSEQ multiplex PCR; TCRdb's copy has only in-frame clones and leaves some out. In the table there are about 50,000 clones, around 90% of which are singletons. Recipients received nonmyeloablative bone marrow transplants from related graft donors, with transient mixed chimerism. Specimen: CD8+ T cells from blood (PBMCs), collected 12 months after the transplant. The receptors derive from a human patient who received a combined kidney and bone marrow transplant. Some T cells may have come from the graft donor.

The chain employs TRBV7-2 and TRBJ2-1; D gene unclear. Germline V gene lookup returns CDR1 SGHTA and CDR2 FQGNSA. V lost 5 bases to trimming and J lost 3 bases, with 14 bases between them. This CDR3 is built from 15 residues. For the CDR3, the DNA is TGTGCCAGCAGCGCAAAAGTGGCGGTCTACAATGAGCAGTTCTTC. Translating gives CASSAKVAVYNEQFF.

The chain carries TRBV9 and TRBJ2-5, with D possibly TRBD2 on 6 matching bases. CDR3 length equals 15 residues. The V and J ends lost 4 bases and 5 bases respectively, with 18 bases between them. Germline lookup yields CDR1 SGDLS and CDR2 YYNGEE. The CDR3 spells CASSPSGTPPETQYF. The CDR3 DNA sequence: TGTGCCAGCAGCCCCTCCGGGACTCCCCCGGAGACCCAGTACTTC.

CDR3 loop: CAWGDYGAGGTEQYF. CDR3 coding DNA: TGTGCCTGGGGTGACTACGGAGCGGGAGGGACCGAGCAGTACTTC. The chain uses TRBV30 and TRBJ2-7; 10 bases are a match to TRBD2. The CDR3 covers 15 residues. V was pared by 5 bases and J by 6 bases, with 13 bases of the junction left unmatched. CDR1 is GTSNPN, CDR2 SVGIG, per germline (reference sequence). The full variable domain, rest sourced from reference TRBV30 and TRBJ2-7, is SQTIHQWPATLVQPVGSPLSLECTVEGTSNPNLYWYRQAAGRGLQLLFYSVGIGQISSEVPQNLSASRPQDRQFILSSKKLLLSDSGFYLCAWGDYGAGGTEQYFGPGTRLTVT.

The V gene is TRBV30, the J gene TRBJ2-7; D remains ambiguous. This CDR3 has 11 amino acids. V lost 2 bases, J lost 0 bases, and 2 bases lay in between. The germline V gene encodes CDR1 GTSNPN and CDR2 SVGIG (reference sequence). CDR3 bases: TGTGCCTGGAGTTACTCCTACGAGCAGTACTTC. This codes for CAWSYSYEQYF.

V is TRBV5-5 and J is TRBJ1-1; possible D gene TRBD1, 6 bases. This CDR3 has 16 residues. Trimming cost V 3 bases and J 0 bases, with 15 bases left between them. Germline assignment: CDR1 SGHKS and CDR2 YYEKEE (reference sequence). The DNA of the CDR3 is TGTGCCAGCAGCTCAAGACAGGCAGTCATGAACACTGAAGCTTTCTTT. It is translated as CASSSRQAVMNTEAFF.

The genes are TRBV7-9 and TRBJ2-7, with TRBD2 identical over 13 bases. Germline values: CDR1 SEHNR, CDR2 FQNEAQ (reference sequence). V shed 3 bases and J 6 bases; nucleotides not matched to a gene: 5. This CDR3 contains 15 residues. CDR3 coding DNA: TGTGCCAGCAGCTTTGGGACTAGCGGGATCGGCGAGCAGTACTTC. Translation gives CASSFGTSGIGEQYF.

In DNA form, the CDR3 reads TGTGCCAGTGGGACAGCCTATTTCTCTGGAAACACCATATATTTT. This gives the protein CASGTAYFSGNTIYF. V usage is TRBV28 and J usage is TRBJ1-3, with 7 bases matching TRBD1. The germline CDR1 and CDR2 sequences are MDHEN and SYDVKM. J gave up 0 bases and V 9 bases, and 8 bases lay outside the gene matches. The CDR3 is 15 amino acids.

The chain couples TRBV28 to TRBJ2-2; D may be TRBD2 (5 bases). V was clipped by 7 bases and J by 6 bases, with 15 bases between them. The CDR3 length is 14 residues. The germline V gene has CDR1 MDHEN and CDR2 SYDVKM. CDR3 sequence: CASTLPGWAGELFF. Written as DNA, the CDR3 is TGTGCCAGCACCCTGCCGGGGTGGGCCGGGGAGCTGTTTTTT.